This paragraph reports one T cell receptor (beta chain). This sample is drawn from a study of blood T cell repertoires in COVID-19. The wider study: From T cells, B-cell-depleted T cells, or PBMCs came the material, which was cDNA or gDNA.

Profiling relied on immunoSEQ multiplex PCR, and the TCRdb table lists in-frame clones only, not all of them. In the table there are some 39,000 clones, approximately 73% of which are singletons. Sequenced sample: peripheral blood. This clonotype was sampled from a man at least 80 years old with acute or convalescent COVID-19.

CDR3 bases: TGTGCCAGCAGTTCCTCCCTAGCGTCATCCTACAATGAGCAGTTCTTC. This translates into CASSSSLASSYNEQFF. The V call is TRBV28, the J call TRBJ2-1; a possible D gene is TRBD2 (6 bases). The V gene's germline CDR1 is MDHEN and CDR2 SYDVKM. Trimming cost V 4 bases and J 1 base, with 14 bases left between them. This CDR3 comprises 16 residues.